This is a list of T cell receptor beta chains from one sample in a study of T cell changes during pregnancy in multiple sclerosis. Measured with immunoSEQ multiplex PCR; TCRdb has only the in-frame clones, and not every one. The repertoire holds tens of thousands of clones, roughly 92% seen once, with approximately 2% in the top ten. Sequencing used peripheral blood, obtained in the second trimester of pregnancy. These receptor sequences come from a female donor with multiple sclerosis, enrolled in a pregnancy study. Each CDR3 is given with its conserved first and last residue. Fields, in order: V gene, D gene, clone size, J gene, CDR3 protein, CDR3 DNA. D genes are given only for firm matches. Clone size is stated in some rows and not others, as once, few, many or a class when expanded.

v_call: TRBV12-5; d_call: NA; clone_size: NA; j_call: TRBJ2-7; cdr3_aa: CASVPEGGVYEQYF; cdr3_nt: TGTGCTAGTGTACCCGAGGGGGGGGTCTACGAGCAGTACTTC
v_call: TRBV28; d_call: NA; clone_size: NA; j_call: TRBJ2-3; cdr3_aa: CASSPKTPSTDTQYF; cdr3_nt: TGTGCCAGCAGTCCGAAGACACCTAGCACAGATACGCAGTATTTT
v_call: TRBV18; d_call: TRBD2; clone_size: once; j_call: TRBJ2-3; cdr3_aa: CASSLAGGAPDTQYF; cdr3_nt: TGTGCCAGCTCACTAGCGGGAGGGGCCCCAGATACGCAGTATTTT
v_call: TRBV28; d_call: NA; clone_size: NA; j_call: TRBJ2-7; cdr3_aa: CASSSPGLRRHEQYF; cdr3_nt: TGTGCCAGCAGTTCCCCGGGACTCCGCCGCCACGAGCAGTACTTC
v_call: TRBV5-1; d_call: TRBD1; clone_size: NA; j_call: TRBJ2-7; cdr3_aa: CASSLALGTGDRRQYF; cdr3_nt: TGCGCCAGCAGCTTGGCCCTCGGGACAGGGGACAGACGGCAGTACTTC
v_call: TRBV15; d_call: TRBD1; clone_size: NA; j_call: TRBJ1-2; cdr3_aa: CATSRTALRTGYGYTF; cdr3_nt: TGTGCCACCAGCAGGACCGCCTTGAGGACAGGCTATGGCTACACCTTC
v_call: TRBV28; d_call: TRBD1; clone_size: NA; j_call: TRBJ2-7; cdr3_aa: CASSLSASLGQGPYEQYF; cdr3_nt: TGTGCCAGCAGTTTGTCCGCCTCCCTAGGACAGGGACCCTACGAGCAGTACTTC
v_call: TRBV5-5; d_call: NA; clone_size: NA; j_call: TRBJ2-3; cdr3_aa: CASSKNRDWDTQYF; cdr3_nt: TGTGCCAGCAGCAAAAACAGGGATTGGGATACGCAGTATTTT
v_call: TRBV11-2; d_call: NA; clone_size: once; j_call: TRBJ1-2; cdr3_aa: CASSLRQGGGYTF; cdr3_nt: TGTGCCAGCAGCTTACGGCAGGGAGGCGGCTACACCTTC
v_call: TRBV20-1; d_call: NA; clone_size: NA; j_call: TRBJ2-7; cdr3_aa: CSARLLYEQYF; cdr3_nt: TGCAGTGCTCGACTCCTCTACGAGCAGTACTTC
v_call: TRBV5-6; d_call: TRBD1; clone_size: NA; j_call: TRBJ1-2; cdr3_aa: CASRHPGQDYGYTF; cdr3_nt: TGTGCCAGCAGACACCCGGGACAGGACTATGGCTACACCTTC
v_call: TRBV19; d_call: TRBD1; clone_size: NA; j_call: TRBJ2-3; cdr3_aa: CASRSTGGRSTDTQYF; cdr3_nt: TGTGCCAGTAGGTCCACAGGGGGACGAAGCACAGATACGCAGTATTTT
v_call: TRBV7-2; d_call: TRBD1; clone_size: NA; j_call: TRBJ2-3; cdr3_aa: CASSLWQGAWADTQYF; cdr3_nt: TGTGCCAGCAGCTTATGGCAGGGGGCATGGGCAGATACGCAGTATTTT
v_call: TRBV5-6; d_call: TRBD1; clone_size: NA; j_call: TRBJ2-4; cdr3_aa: CASSLIQGKKNIQYF; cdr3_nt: TGTGCCAGCAGCTTGATACAGGGGAAAAAAAACATTCAGTACTTC
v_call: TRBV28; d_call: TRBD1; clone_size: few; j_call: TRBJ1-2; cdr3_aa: CASREQGAFGYTF; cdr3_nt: TGTGCCAGCAGGGAGCAGGGGGCGTTTGGCTACACCTTC
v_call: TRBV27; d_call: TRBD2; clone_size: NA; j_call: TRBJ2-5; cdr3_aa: CASSRGGSETQYF; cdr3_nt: TGTGCCAGCAGTCGCGGGGGTTCGGAGACCCAGTACTTC
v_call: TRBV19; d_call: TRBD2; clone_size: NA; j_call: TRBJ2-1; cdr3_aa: CASSIAPSSGSSYNEQFF; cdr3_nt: TGTGCCAGTAGTATAGCCCCCTCTAGCGGATCTTCCTACAATGAGCAGTTCTTC